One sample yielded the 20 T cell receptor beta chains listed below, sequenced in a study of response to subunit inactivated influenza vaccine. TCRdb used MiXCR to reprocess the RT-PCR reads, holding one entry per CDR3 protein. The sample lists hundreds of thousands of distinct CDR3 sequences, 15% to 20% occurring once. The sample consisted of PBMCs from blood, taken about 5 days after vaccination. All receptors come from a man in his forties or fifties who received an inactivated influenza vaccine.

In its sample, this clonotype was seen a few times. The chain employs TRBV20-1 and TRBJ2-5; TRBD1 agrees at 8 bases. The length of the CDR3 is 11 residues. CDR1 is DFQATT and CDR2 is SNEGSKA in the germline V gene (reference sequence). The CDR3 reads CTATGAETQYF. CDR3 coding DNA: TGCACCGCGACAGGGGCAGAGACCCAGTACTTC.

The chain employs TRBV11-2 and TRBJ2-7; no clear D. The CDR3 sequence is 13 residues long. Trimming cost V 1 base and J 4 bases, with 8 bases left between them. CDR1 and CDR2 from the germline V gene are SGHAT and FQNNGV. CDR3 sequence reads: CASSLVPSYEQYF. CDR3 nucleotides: TGTGCCAGCAGCTTAGTACCTTCTTACGAGCAGTACTTC.

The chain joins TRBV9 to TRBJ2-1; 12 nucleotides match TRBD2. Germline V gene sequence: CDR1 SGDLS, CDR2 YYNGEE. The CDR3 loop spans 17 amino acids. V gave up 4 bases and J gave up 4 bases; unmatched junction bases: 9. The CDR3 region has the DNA TGTGCCAGCAGCTCCCTAGCGGGAGGGCCTCTTTACAATGAGCAGTTCTTC. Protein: CASSSLAGGPLYNEQFF.

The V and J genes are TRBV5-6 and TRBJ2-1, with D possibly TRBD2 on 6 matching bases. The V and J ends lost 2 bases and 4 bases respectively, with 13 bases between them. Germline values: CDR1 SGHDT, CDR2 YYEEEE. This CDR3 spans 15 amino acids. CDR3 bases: TGTGCCAGCAGCTTTGGCGGGATCTCGTACAATGAGCAGTTCTTC. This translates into CASSFGGISYNEQFF.

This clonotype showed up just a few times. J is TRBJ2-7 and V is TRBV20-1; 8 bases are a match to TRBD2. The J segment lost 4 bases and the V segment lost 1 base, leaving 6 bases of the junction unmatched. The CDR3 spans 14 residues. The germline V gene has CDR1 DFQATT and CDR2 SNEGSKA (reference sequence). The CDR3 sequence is CSARVNSGTYEQYF. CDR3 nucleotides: TGCAGTGCTAGAGTGAATAGCGGGACATACGAGCAGTACTTC.

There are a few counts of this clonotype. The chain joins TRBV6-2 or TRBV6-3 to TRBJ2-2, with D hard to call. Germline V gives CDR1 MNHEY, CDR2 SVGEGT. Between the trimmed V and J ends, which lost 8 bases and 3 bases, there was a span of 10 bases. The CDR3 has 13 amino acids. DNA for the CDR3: TGTGCCAGCGGACGCGGCGACACCGGGGAGCTGTTTTTT. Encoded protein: CASGRGDTGELFF.

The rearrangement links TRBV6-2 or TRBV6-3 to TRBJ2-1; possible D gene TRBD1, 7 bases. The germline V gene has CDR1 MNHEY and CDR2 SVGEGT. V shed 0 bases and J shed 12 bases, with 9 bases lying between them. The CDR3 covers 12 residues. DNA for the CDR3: TGTGCCAGCAGTTACTCGCAGGGGGGGCAGTTCTTC. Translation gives CASSYSQGGQFF.

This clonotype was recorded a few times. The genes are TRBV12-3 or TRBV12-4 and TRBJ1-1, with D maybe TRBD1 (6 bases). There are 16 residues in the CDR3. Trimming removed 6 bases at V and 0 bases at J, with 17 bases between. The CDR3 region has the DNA TGTGCCAGCAGCCCTCAGGCGGGGGGGCTGAACACTGAAGCTTTCTTT. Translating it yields CASSPQAGGLNTEAFF.

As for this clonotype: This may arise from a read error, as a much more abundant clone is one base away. The CDR3: CSSSQGTAQETQYF. The CDR3 DNA sequence: TGTTCCAGCAGCCAAGGGACAGCCCAAGAGACCCAGTACTTC. The chain joins TRBV12-3 or TRBV12-4 to TRBJ2-5, with TRBD1 identical over 7 bases. The CDR3 is 14 residues long.

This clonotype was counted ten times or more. The CDR3 sequence: CSVGAKYSTDTQYF. CDR3 coding DNA: TGCAGCGTTGGGGCAAAGTATAGCACAGATACGCAGTATTTT. This sequence joins TRBV29-1 and TRBJ2-3; D uncertain. Trimming shortened V by 4 bases and J by 0 bases, and 11 bases separated the two germline ends. There are 14 residues in the CDR3. Germline-derived CDR1 and CDR2 are SQVTM and ANQGSEA.

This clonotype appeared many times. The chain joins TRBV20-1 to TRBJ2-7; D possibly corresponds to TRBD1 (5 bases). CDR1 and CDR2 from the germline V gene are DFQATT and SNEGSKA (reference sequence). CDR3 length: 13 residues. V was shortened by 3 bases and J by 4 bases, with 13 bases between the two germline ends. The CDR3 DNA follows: TGCAGTGCTAGTGGTGACGGACAATACGAGCAGTACTTC. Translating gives CSASGDGQYEQYF.

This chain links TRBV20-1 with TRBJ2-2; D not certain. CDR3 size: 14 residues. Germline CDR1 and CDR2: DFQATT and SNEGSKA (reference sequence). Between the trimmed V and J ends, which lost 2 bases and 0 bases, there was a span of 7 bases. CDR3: CSARYAANTGELFF. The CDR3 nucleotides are TGCAGTGCTAGATACGCGGCGAACACCGGGGAGCTGTTTTTT.

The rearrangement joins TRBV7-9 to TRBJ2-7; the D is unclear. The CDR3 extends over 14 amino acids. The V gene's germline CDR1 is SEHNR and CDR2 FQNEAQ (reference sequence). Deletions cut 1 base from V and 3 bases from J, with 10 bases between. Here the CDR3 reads CASSLVEADYEQYF. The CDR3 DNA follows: TGTGCCAGCAGCTTAGTCGAGGCGGACTACGAGCAGTACTTC.

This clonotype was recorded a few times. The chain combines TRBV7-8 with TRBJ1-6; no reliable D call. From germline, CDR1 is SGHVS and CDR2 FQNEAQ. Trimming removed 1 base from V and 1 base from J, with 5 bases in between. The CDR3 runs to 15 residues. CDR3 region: CASSLELSYNSPLHF. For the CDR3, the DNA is TGTGCCAGCAGCTTAGAACTATCCTATAATTCACCCCTCCACTTT. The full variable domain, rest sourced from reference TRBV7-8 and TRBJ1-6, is GAGVSQSPRYKVAKRGQDVALRCDPISGHVSLFWYQQALGQGPEFLTYFQNEAQLDKSGLPSDRFFAERPEGSVSTLKIQRTQQEDSAVYLCASSLELSYNSPLHFGNGTRLTVT.

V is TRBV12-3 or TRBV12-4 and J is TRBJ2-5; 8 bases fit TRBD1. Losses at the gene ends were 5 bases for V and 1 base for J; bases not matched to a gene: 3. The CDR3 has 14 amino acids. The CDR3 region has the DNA TGTGCCAGCAGTCCAGGGGGCTTCCAAGAGACCCAGTACTTC. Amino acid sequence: CASSPGGFQETQYF.

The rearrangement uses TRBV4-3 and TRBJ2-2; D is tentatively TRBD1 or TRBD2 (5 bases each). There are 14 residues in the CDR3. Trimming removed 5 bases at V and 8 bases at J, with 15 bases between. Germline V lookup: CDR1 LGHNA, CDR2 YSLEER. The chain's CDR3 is CASSFGAIEGELFF. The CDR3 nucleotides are TGCGCCAGCAGCTTCGGGGCTATAGAAGGGGAGCTGTTTTTT.

The CDR3, as DNA: TGCAGTGCTGGGGGACTAGCGGACAAGAGCTCCTACGAGCAGTACTTC. Translating gives CSAGGLADKSSYEQYF. The chain employs TRBV20-1 and TRBJ2-7, with 11 bases lining up with TRBD2. The CDR3 totals 16 residues. V was clipped by 5 bases and J by 0 bases; unmatched bases: 9. CDR1 DFQATT and CDR2 SNEGSKA come from the germline V gene (reference sequence).

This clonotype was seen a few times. The CDR3 sequence is CSAISGETGGTEAFF. The CDR3 coding sequence is TGCAGTGCTATCTCTGGGGAAACAGGAGGAACTGAAGCTTTCTTT. The chain has TRBV20-1 and TRBJ1-1; possible D gene TRBD1, 5 bases. This CDR3 comprises 15 residues. CDR1 DFQATT and CDR2 SNEGSKA come from the germline V gene (reference sequence). With 4 bases removed from V and 5 bases from J, the gap between germline ends came to 20 bases.

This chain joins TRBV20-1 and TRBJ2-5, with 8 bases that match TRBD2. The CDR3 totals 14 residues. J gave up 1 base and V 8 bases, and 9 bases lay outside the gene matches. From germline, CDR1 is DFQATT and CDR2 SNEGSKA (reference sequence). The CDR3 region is CSPNLAGTQETQYF. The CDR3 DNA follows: TGCAGTCCGAACCTAGCGGGTACCCAAGAGACCCAGTACTTC.

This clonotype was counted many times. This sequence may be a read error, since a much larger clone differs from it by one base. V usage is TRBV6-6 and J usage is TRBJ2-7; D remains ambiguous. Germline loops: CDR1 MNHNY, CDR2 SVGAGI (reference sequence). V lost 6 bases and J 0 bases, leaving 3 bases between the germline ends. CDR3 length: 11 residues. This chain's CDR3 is CASRVSYEQYF. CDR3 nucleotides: TGTGCCAGCAGAGTCTCCTACGAGCAGTACTTC.